This T cell receptor (beta chain) was retrieved from a study of metastatic and nonmetastatic thyroid tumors. This CDR3 region has 13 residues. J lost 5 bases, V lost 4 bases, and 4 bases had no gene match. The germline CDR1 and CDR2 sequences are MNHEY and SVGAGI. Using MiXCR, TCRdb re-called clones from the PCR reads. The table records 21,000 or so clones, around 30% of them present only once. All patients were treatment-naive before thyroid surgery. This sequence was found in a female donor with papillary thyroid cancer or a benign thyroid nodule (not recorded which). Some clones in this sample may be carry-over from other donors' samples. The rearrangement links TRBV6-5 to TRBJ2-7; 8 bases match TRBD1. Specimen: tumor tissue. The CDR3 DNA sequence: TGTGCCAGCAGTTCGGACAGGGAGGACGAGCAGTACTTC. Translating gives CASSSDREDEQYF.